This T cell receptor (beta chain) was sequenced during a study of blood T cell repertoires in COVID-19. Across the whole study: COVID-19 samples, acute and convalescent, were from the United States, Italy and Spain. Sources were T cells, B-cell-depleted T cells, or PBMCs; the material itself was cDNA or gDNA.

J was trimmed by 8 bases and V by 8 bases; bases with no gene match: 4. Germline values: CDR1 SGHTA, CDR2 FQGNSA. There are 12 residues in the CDR3. As originally analysed: Counts of nucleated cells, estimated from reference gene primer amplification, were obtained. Some clones are missing from TCRdb's copy, which holds only in-frame ones; the method was immunoSEQ multiplex PCR. The DNA gave D and trimming, while V, J and clone size come from that table. This repertoire shows around 250,000 clones, 75% to 90% found once; its top ten account for around 7.8%. The sample was peripheral blood. This chain joins TRBV7-2 and TRBJ2-1, with 9 bases that match TRBD1. The TCR sequence derives from a human donor in a cohort sampled during active COVID-19. The CDR3 DNA is TGTGCCAGCGGGACAGGGTACTATGAGCAGTTCTTC. Its translation: CASGTGYYEQFF.